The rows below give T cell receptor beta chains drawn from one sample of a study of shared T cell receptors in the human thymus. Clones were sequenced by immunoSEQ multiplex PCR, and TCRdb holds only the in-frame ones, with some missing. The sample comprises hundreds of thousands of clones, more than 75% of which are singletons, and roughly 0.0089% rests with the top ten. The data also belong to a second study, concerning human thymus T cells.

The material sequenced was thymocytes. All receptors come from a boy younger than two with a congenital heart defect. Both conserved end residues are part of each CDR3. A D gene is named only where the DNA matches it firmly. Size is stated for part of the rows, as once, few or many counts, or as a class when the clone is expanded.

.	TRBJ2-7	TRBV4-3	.	CASSQVWSWTSPYEQYF	TGCGCCAGCAGCCAAGTCTGGTCTTGGACTTCGCCTTACGAGCAGTACTTC
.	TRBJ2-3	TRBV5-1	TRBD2	CASSLAGPSGTTDTQYF	TGCGCCAGCAGCTTGGCAGGCCCTAGCGGGACCACAGATACGCAGTATTTT
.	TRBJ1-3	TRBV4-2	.	CASSQELARSTIYF	TGTGCCAGCAGCCAAGAGCTGGCGAGGAGCACCATATATTTT
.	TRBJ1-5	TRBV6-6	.	CASTRSNQPQHF	TGTGCCAGCACGCGTAGCAATCAGCCCCAGCATTTT
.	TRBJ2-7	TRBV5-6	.	CASSLGQALHEQYF	TGTGCCAGCAGCTTGGGACAGGCCCTCCACGAGCAGTACTTC
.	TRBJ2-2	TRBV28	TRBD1	CASFGTGDRELFF	TGTGCCAGTTTCGGGACAGGGGACAGGGAGCTGTTTTTT
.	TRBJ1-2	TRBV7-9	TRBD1	CASSSRQGHYGYTF	TGTGCCAGCAGCTCCAGACAGGGACACTATGGCTACACCTTC
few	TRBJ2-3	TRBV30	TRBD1	CAWTLDRADTQYF	TGTGCCTGGACACTCGACAGGGCAGATACGCAGTATTTT
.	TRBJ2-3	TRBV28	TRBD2	CASRHPSGPELTTDTQYF	TGTGCCAGCAGGCACCCTAGCGGGCCCGAACTTACAACAGATACGCAGTATTTT
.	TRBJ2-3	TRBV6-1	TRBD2	CASRYGLAGTDTQYF	TGTGCCAGCAGATACGGACTAGCGGGCACAGATACGCAGTATTTT
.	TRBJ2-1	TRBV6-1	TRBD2	CASTPAGGRYNEQFF	TGTGCCAGCACCCCAGCGGGGGGGCGCTACAATGAGCAGTTCTTC
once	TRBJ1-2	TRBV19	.	CASSIYQGGYTF	TGTGCCAGTAGTATATACCAGGGCGGCTACACCTTC
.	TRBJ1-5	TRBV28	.	CASSLSRDQPQHF	TGTGCCAGCAGTTTAAGCAGGGATCAGCCCCAGCATTTT
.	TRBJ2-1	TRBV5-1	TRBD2	CASSLLSGVYNEQFF	TGCGCCAGCAGCTTGTTGAGCGGGGTTTACAATGAGCAGTTCTTC
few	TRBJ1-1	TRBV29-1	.	CSVQTRMNTEAFF	TGCAGCGTCCAGACACGGATGAACACTGAAGCTTTCTTT
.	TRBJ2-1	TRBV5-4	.	CASSQRGSSYNEQFF	TGTGCCAGCAGCCAAAGGGGCAGCTCCTACAATGAGCAGTTCTTC
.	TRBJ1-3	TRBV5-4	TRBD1	CASSLVTGTSGNTIYF	TGTGCCAGCAGCTTGGTGACAGGGACCTCTGGAAACACCATATATTTT
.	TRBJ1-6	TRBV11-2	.	CASSLLSRSPLHF	TGTGCCAGCAGCTTACTCTCCCGTTCACCCCTCCACTTT
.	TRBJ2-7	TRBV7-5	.	CARSPGTGLAYEQYF	TGTGCCAGAAGCCCCGGGACAGGGTTGGCCTACGAGCAGTACTTC
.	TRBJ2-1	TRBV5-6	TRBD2	CASSFLAGFDNEQFF	TGTGCCAGCAGTTTTCTAGCGGGATTCGACAATGAGCAGTTCTTC
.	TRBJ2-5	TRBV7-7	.	CASSWAQGETQYF	TGTGCCAGCAGCTGGGCGCAGGGAGAGACCCAGTACTTC
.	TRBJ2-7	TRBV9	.	CASSARFSGEQYF	TGTGCCAGCAGCGCCCGGTTCTCGGGGGAGCAGTACTTC
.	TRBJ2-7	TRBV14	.	CASSQASSPGSIVASYEQYF	TGTGCCAGCAGCCAAGCCTCCTCGCCGGGATCCATAGTGGCCTCCTACGAGCAGTACTTC
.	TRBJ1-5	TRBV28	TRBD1	CASSPDFRGYNQPQHF	TGTGCCAGCAGTCCCGATTTCAGGGGGTATAATCAGCCCCAGCATTTT
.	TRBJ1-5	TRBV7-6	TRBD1	CASSQGQARNQPQHF	TGTGCCAGCAGCCAAGGACAGGCCCGAAATCAGCCCCAGCATTTT
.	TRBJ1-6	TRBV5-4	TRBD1	CASSSDRIGSPLHF	TGTGCCAGCAGCTCGGACAGGATAGGTTCACCCCTCCACTTT
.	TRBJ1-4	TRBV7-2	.	CASSFVRATNEKLFF	TGTGCCAGCAGCTTCGTACGAGCAACTAATGAAAAACTGTTTTTT
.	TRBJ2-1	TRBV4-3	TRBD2	CASSFGTSGNGNEQFF	TGCGCCAGCAGCTTTGGGACTAGCGGGAATGGAAATGAGCAGTTCTTC
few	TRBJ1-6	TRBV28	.	CASSSGGPLHF	TGTGCCAGCAGTTCTGGGGGGCCCCTCCACTTT
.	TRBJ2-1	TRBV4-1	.	CASSHQTRDTNNEQFF	TGCGCCAGCAGCCACCAGACCCGGGACACGAACAATGAGCAGTTCTTC
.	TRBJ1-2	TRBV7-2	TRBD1	CASSRRQGAHGYTF	TGTGCCAGCAGTCGCCGACAGGGAGCCCATGGCTACACCTTC
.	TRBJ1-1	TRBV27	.	CASSLSEHLEAFF	TGTGCCAGCAGTTTAAGCGAACATTTGGAAGCTTTCTTT
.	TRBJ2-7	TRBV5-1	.	CASSSNTGTNSYEQYF	TGCGCCAGCAGCTCAAACACCGGGACAAACTCCTACGAGCAGTACTTC
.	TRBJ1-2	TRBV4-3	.	CASSPSKDTITDGYTF	TGCGCCAGCAGCCCAAGTAAGGACACTATAACGGATGGCTACACCTTC
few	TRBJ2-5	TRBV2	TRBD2	CASSEREREGHARETQYF	TGTGCCAGCAGTGAACGGGAGCGGGAGGGCCATGCTCGAGAGACCCAGTACTTC
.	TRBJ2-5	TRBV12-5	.	CASGQGWGETQYF	TGTGCTAGTGGACAGGGTTGGGGAGAGACCCAGTACTTC
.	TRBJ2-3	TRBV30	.	CASLLRGAADTQYF	TGTGCCTCTCTTCTACGGGGGGCTGCAGATACGCAGTATTTT
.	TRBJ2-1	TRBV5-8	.	CASRGITGIGDEQFF	TGTGCCAGCAGGGGGATCACAGGGATCGGGGATGAGCAGTTCTTC
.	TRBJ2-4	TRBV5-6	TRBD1	CASSATTGGAKNIQYF	TGTGCCAGCAGCGCCACGACAGGGGGAGCCAAAAACATTCAGTACTTC
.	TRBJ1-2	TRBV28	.	CASSLPRVVSYGYTF	TGTGCCAGCAGTTTACCCCGGGTCGTGAGCTATGGCTACACCTTC
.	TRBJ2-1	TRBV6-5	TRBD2	CASSFNSGGASDEQFF	TGTGCCAGCAGTTTCAATAGCGGGGGGGCCTCGGACGAGCAGTTCTTC
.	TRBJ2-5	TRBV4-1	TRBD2	CASSQGWTSGGRKETQYF	TGCGCCAGCAGCCAAGGTTGGACTAGCGGGGGGAGGAAAGAGACCCAGTACTTC
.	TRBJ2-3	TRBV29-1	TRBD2	CSVAPGGGTQYF	TGCAGCGTTGCCCCGGGAGGAGGTACGCAGTATTTT
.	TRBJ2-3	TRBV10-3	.	CAISDKPPSTDTQYF	TGTGCCATCAGTGACAAGCCTCCTAGCACAGATACGCAGTATTTT
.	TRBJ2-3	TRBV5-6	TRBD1	CASSFCGQVTDTQYF	TGTGCCAGCAGCTTCTGTGGACAGGTCACAGATACGCAGTATTTT
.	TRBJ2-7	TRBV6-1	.	CASSTTYEQYF	TGTGCCAGCAGTACAACATACGAGCAGTACTTC
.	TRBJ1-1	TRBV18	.	CASSPPGVPQGGGTEAFF	TGTGCCAGCTCACCACCGGGAGTGCCCCAGGGAGGTGGCACTGAAGCTTTCTTT